This passage covers 21 T cell receptor beta chains from one sample sequenced in a study of shared clonotypes between healthy human individuals. Measured with immunoSEQ multiplex PCR; TCRdb has only the in-frame clones, and not every one. The repertoire has over 700,000 clones, approximately 72% of them found once; the top ten carry over 1.5%. The specimen sequenced was memory CD4+ T cells sorted from blood. Subset defined: CD45RA-negative fraction. All receptors come from a woman aged 25 to 39 in good health.

This chain links TRBV15 with TRBJ2-5, with D unresolved. This CDR3 contains 15 residues. CDR1 is LNHNV and CDR2 is YYDKDF in the germline V gene (reference sequence). The ends were cut back, 0 bases at V and 5 bases at J, with 13 bases in the middle. Here the CDR3 DNA reads TGTGCCACCAGCAGAGATCAGGAGAGGCTCGAGACCCAGTACTTC. This encodes CATSRDQERLETQYF. Complete variable domain (other parts from reference TRBV15 and TRBJ2-5): DAMVIQNPRYQVTQFGKPVTLSCSQTLNHNVMYWYQQKSSQAPKLLFHYYDKDFNNEADTPDNFQSRRPNTSFCFLDIRSPGLGDTAMYLCATSRDQERLETQYFGPGTRLLVL.

This clone was observed once. The rearrangement links TRBV19 to TRBJ2-5, with TRBD2 identical over 11 bases. The J segment lost 4 bases and the V segment lost 3 bases, leaving 7 bases of the junction unmatched. The length of the CDR3 is 16 residues. Germline values: CDR1 LNHDA, CDR2 SQIVND (reference sequence). Here the CDR3 DNA reads TGTGCCAGTAGTATTTCGGCTAGCGGGAGGACAGAGACCCAGTACTTC. The encoded protein is CASSISASGRTETQYF.

The chain carries TRBV28 and TRBJ2-2; D perhaps matches TRBD2 (5 bases). There are 16 residues in the CDR3. Germline V lookup: CDR1 MDHEN, CDR2 SYDVKM. Trimming removed 5 bases from V and 3 bases from J, with 16 bases in between. CDR3 nucleotides: TGTGCCAGCAGTCCGGGATCAGCAGGACACACCGGGGAGCTGTTTTTT. It translates to CASSPGSAGHTGELFF.

The CDR3 reads CASSPQGNSLNEQFF. The CDR3 region has the DNA TGTGCCAGCTCACCTCAAGGCAATAGCCTCAATGAGCAGTTCTTC. The genes are TRBV18 and TRBJ2-1; the D is unclear. V lost 3 bases and J lost 6, with 15 bases in between. CDR3 length: 15 residues. Germline CDR1 reads KGHSH; CDR2 reads LQKENI.

The rearrangement links TRBV27 to TRBJ2-3; tentative D call: TRBD2 (6 bases). The CDR3 has 20 residues. V was pared by 5 bases and J by 0 bases, with 27 bases between. CDR1 and CDR2 (germline): MNHEY, SMNVEV (reference sequence). The chain's CDR3 is CASSPGLPGVAHTSTDTQYF. The CDR3 DNA follows: TGTGCCAGCAGTCCTGGCTTACCGGGGGTAGCGCATACTAGCACAGATACGCAGTATTTT.

This chain connects TRBV27 to TRBJ2-1, with 8 positions matching TRBD2. Germline CDR1 is MNHEY and CDR2 is SMNVEV (reference sequence). This CDR3 spans 14 amino acids. Unmatched junction bases numbered 3, after V lost 5 bases and J lost 3 bases. The CDR3 here is CASSEREHYNEQFF. CDR3 nucleotide sequence: TGTGCCAGCAGTGAGCGGGAGCACTACAATGAGCAGTTCTTC.

This clone showed up just a few times. This chain links TRBV18 with TRBJ2-2; maybe TRBD2 (7 bases). Germline V gene sequence: CDR1 KGHSH, CDR2 LQKENI. This CDR3 region has 16 residues. The V and J ends lost 6 bases and 8 bases respectively, with 22 bases between them. In DNA, the CDR3 is TGTGCCAGCTCCCACAGGGCGGGAGTTCCAACGGGGGAGCTGTTTTTT. Residues: CASSHRAGVPTGELFF.

The chain combines TRBV19 with TRBJ2-7; TRBD1 might be the D (6 bases). The CDR3 spans 18 residues. The V end lost 1 base, the J end lost 0 bases, and 19 bases lay between the germline ends. Germline V gene data show CDR1 as LNHDA and CDR2 as SQIVND (reference sequence). CDR3 nucleotide sequence: TGTGCCAGTAGTATAGGCAGGGGAATTGAGAGGAGCTCCTACGAGCAGTACTTC. It yields the protein CASSIGRGIERSSYEQYF.

V and J are TRBV19 and TRBJ1-2; weak D call: TRBD1 (6 bases). This CDR3 region has 17 residues. V lost 6 bases and J lost 0, with 20 bases in between. Germline V CDR1 and CDR2: LNHDA, SQIVND (reference sequence). The CDR3 loop reads CASRTKTGTQSNYGYTF. The CDR3 DNA reads TGTGCCAGTAGGACCAAGACCGGGACACAATCTAACTATGGCTACACCTTC. The variable domain in full, with the rest retrieved from reference TRBV19 and TRBJ1-2, is DGGITQSPKYLFRKEGQNVTLSCEQNLNHDAMYWYRQDPGQGLRLIYYSQIVNDFQKGDIAEGYSVSREKKESFPLTVTSAQKNPTAFYLCASRTKTGTQSNYGYTFGSGTRLTVV.

The rearrangement uses TRBV5-6 and TRBJ1-5, with 7 bases that match TRBD1. V was pared by 3 bases and J by 2 bases, with 17 bases of the junction left unmatched. The CDR3 contains 19 residues. Germline V gives CDR1 SGHDT, CDR2 YYEEEE. CDR3 residues: CASSSWGPRGRPGNQPQHF. For the CDR3, the DNA is TGTGCCAGCAGCTCCTGGGGGCCGAGGGGGCGACCGGGCAATCAGCCCCAGCATTTT.

The rearrangement links TRBV2 to TRBJ1-2; D call uncertain. Between the trimmed V and J ends, which lost 4 bases and 4 bases, there was a span of 13 bases. The CDR3 sequence is 14 residues long. Looked up from germline, CDR1 is SNHLY and CDR2 is FYNNEI. The CDR3 nucleotides are TGTGCCAGCAGTGCAGAGGGAACCTTCTATGGCTACACCTTC. It translates to CASSAEGTFYGYTF. Full variable domain (outside the CDR3, taken from reference TRBV2 and TRBJ1-2): EPEVTQTPSHQVTQMGQEVILRCVPISNHLYFYWYRQILGQKVEFLVSFYNNEISEKSEIFDDQFSVERPDGSNFTLKIRSTKLEDSAMYFCASSAEGTFYGYTFGSGTRLTVV.

The chain combines TRBV5-1 with TRBJ1-2; possibly TRBD1 for D (5 bases). In germline, CDR1 is SGHRS, CDR2 YFSETQ. V was shortened by 0 bases and J by 5 bases, with 8 bases between the two germline ends. This CDR3 spans 13 amino acids. Here the CDR3 reads CASSLAGQYGYTF. The CDR3 coding sequence is TGCGCCAGCAGCTTGGCGGGGCAGTATGGCTACACCTTC.

This clone was seen only a few times. V and J are TRBV28 and TRBJ1-2; D ambiguous. Trimming took off 7 bases at V and 4 bases at J, with 19 bases between the two ends. This CDR3 contains 15 residues. The V gene's germline CDR1 is MDHEN and CDR2 SYDVKM. CDR3 nucleotides: TGTGCCAGCACGGATCGCCAGGCCCTGGGCTATGGCTACACCTTC. Encoded protein: CASTDRQALGYGYTF.

The chain combines TRBV29-1 with TRBJ2-7; 7 positions match TRBD1. V lost 0 bases and J lost 2; bases outside the gene matches: 7. CDR1 is SQVTM, CDR2 ANQGSEA, per germline. The CDR3 extends over 15 amino acids. CDR3 sequence (DNA): TGCAGCGTTGAAGAGGGTAACAGGGGAACCTACGAGCAGTACTTC. Translating it yields CSVEEGNRGTYEQYF.

The chain uses TRBV7-2 and TRBJ2-7; TRBD2 might be the D (5 bases). The V gene's germline CDR1 is SGHTA and CDR2 FQGNSA. The ends were cut back, 5 bases at V and 1 base at J, with 15 bases in the middle. The CDR3 totals 15 residues. CDR3 region: CASSAKPGRSYEQYF. In DNA, the CDR3 is TGTGCCAGCAGCGCAAAGCCGGGAAGATCCTACGAGCAGTACTTC.

CDR3 nucleotides: TGTGCCAGCAGGAGAGGACAGGGAAGGGGTACGCAGTATTTT. Amino acids: CASRRGQGRGTQYF. The chain combines TRBV6-5 with TRBJ2-3; 8 bases fit TRBD1. The CDR3 loop spans 14 amino acids. V lost 6 bases, J lost 8 bases, and 10 bases stayed unmatched. Germline V CDR1 and CDR2: MNHEY, SVGAGI.

J is TRBJ1-4 and V is TRBV19; no firm D call. The CDR3 is 14 residues long. Trimming cost V 3 bases and J 8 bases, with 13 bases left between them. The V gene's germline CDR1 is LNHDA and CDR2 SQIVND (reference sequence). CDR3 bases: TGTGCCAGTAGTATGGCAGGCGATGGAGAAAAACTGTTTTTT. Its protein product is CASSMAGDGEKLFF.

This chain connects TRBV6-5 to TRBJ2-2, with D possibly matching TRBD2 (7 bases). Germline CDR1 MNHEY, CDR2 SVGAGI. The germline V and J ends were trimmed by 5 bases and 4 bases, with 11 bases remaining between them. This CDR3 is built from 14 residues. CDR3 protein: CASSRGAGTGELFF. Here the CDR3 DNA reads TGTGCCAGCAGTCGGGGGGCGGGCACCGGGGAGCTGTTTTTT.

This chain joins TRBV6-4 and TRBJ2-3; TRBD2 matches 8 bases. Looked up from germline, CDR1 is MRHNA and CDR2 is SNTAGT. The junction had 2 bases not matched to a gene; V was cut back by 6 bases and J by 9 bases. The CDR3 consists of 11 residues. CDR3 DNA sequence: TGTGCCAGCAGAGCGGGAGACACGCAGTATTTT. It specifies CASRAGDTQYF.

The chain joins TRBV5-6 to TRBJ2-1; the D is unclear. Germline lookup yields CDR1 SGHDT and CDR2 YYEEEE. V lost 1 base and J lost 2, with 10 bases in between. The CDR3 covers 15 residues. This chain's CDR3 is CASSLIRPPYNEQFF. The CDR3 DNA reads as TGTGCCAGCAGCTTGATACGACCCCCCTACAATGAGCAGTTCTTC.

The rearrangement uses TRBV5-1 and TRBJ2-5, with TRBD2 identical over 13 bases. The V segment lost 5 bases and the J segment 3 bases; nucleotides outside the gene matches: 7. CDR3 length: 16 residues. Per germline, CDR1 SGHRS and CDR2 YFSETQ. The CDR3 bases are TGCGCCAGCAGTCGTGGGACTAGCGGGGCCAAAGAGACCCAGTACTTC. Translating gives CASSRGTSGAKETQYF.